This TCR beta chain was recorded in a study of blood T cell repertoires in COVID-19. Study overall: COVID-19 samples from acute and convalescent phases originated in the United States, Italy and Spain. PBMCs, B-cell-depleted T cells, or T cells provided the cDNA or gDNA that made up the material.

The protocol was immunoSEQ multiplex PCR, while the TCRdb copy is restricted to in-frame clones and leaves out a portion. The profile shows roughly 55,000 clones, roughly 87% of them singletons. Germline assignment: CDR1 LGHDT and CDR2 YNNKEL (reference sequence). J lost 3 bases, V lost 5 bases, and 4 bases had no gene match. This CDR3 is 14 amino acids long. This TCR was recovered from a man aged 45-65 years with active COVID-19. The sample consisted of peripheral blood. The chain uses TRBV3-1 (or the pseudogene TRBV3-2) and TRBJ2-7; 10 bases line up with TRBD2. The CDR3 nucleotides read TGTGCCAGCAGCAGGACTAGCGGAAACTACGAGCAGTACTTC. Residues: CASSRTSGNYEQYF.